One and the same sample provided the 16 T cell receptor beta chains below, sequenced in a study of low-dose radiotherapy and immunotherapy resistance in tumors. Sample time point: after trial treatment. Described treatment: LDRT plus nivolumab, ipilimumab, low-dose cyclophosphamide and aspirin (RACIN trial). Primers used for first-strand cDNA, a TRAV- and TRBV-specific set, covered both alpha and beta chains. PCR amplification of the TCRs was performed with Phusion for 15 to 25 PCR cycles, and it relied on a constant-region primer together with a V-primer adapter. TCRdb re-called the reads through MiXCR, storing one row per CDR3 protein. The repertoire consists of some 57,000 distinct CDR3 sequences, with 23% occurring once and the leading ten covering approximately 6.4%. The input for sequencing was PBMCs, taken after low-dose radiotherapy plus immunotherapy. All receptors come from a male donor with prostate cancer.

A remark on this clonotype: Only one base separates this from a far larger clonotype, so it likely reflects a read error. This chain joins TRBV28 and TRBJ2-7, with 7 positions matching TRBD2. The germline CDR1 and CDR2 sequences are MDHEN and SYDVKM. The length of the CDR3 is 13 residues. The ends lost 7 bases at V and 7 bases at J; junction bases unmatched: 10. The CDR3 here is CASIETSSHEQYF. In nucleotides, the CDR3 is TGTGCCAGCATCGAGACTAGCAGTCATGAGCAGTACTTC.

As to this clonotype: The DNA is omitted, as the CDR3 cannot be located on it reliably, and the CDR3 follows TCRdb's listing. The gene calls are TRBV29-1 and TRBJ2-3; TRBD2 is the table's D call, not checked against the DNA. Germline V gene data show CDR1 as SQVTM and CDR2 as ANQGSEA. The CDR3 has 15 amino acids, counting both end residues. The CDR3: CSVVLAGAVDTQYFF.

For the CDR3, the DNA is TGTGCCAGCAGCTTGTCTAGCGGGAGGGCTCTGTACGAGCAGTACTTC. Protein: CASSLSSGRALYEQYF. The J gene is TRBJ2-7, the V gene TRBV5-5, with TRBD2 matching over 12 bases. CDR3 size: 16 residues. Per the germline V gene, CDR1 is SGHKS and CDR2 is YYEKEE (reference sequence). Trimming at V came to 1 base and at J to 4 bases, leaving 6 bases not matched to a gene.

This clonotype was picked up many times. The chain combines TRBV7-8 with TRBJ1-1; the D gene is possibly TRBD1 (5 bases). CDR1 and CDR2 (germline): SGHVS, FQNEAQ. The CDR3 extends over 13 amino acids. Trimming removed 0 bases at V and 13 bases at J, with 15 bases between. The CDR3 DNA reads TGTGCCAGCAGCTTAGCGGGGCACTCGTTAGGTTTCTTT. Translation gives CASSLAGHSLGFF.

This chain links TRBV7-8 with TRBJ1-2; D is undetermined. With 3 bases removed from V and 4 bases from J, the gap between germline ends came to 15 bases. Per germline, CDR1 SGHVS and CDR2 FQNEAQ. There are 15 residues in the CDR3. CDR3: CASSLVGRRGYGYTF. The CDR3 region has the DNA TGTGCCAGCAGCTTGGTGGGAAGACGAGGCTATGGCTACACCTTC.

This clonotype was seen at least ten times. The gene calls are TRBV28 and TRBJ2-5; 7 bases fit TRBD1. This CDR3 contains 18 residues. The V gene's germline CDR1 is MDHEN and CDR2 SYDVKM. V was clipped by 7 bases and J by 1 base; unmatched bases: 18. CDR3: CASTKNRGPNSFQETQYF. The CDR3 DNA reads TGTGCCAGCACCAAAAACAGGGGACCAAATTCTTTCCAAGAGACCCAGTACTTC.

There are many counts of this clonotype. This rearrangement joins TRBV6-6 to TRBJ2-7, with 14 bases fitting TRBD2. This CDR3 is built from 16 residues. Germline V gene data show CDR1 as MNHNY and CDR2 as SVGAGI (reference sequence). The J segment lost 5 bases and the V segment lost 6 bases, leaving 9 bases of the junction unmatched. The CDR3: CASRYETSGRAHEQYF. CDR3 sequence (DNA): TGTGCCAGCAGATATGAGACTAGCGGGAGGGCCCACGAGCAGTACTTC.

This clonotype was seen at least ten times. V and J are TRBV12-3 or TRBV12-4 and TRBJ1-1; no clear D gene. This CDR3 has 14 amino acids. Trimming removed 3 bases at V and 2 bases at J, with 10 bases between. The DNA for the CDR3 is TGTGCCAGCAGTTTGCAAGCGGGTAACACTGAAGCTTTCTTT. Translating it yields CASSLQAGNTEAFF.

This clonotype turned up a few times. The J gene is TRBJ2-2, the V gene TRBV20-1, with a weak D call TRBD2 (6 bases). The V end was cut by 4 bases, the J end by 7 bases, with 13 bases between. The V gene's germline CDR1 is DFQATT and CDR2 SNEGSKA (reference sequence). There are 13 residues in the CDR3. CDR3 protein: CSAIREQFGELFF. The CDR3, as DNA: TGCAGTGCTATCCGGGAGCAGTTCGGGGAGCTGTTTTTT.

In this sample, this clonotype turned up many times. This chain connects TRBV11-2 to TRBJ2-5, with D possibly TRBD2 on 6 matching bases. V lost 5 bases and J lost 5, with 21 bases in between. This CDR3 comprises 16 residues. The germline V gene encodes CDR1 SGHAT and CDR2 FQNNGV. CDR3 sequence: CASSRLGSGVLETQYF. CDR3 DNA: TGTGCCAGCAGCCGCCTGGGTAGCGGAGTTTTGGAGACCCAGTACTTC.

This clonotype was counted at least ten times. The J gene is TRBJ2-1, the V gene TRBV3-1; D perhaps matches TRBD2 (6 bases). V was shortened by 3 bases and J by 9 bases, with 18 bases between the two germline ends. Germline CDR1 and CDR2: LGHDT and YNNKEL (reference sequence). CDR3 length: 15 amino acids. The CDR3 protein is CASSHGLGGRGEQFF. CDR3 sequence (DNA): TGTGCCAGCAGCCACGGGTTGGGGGGTAGGGGTGAGCAGTTCTTC.

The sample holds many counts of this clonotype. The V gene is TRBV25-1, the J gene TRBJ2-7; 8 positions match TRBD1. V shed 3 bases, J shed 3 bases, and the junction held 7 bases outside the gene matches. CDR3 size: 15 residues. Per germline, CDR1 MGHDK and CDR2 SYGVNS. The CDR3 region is CASSDGRGLFYEQYF. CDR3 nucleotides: TGTGCCAGCAGTGATGGCAGGGGGCTTTTCTACGAGCAGTACTTC.

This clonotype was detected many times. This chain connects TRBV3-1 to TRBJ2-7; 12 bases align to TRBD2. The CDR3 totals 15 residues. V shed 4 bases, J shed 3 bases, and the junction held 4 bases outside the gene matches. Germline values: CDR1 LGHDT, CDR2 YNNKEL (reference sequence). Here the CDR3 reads CASSLTSGSFYEQYF. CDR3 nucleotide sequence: TGTGCCAGCAGCCTGACTAGCGGGAGTTTCTACGAGCAGTACTTC.

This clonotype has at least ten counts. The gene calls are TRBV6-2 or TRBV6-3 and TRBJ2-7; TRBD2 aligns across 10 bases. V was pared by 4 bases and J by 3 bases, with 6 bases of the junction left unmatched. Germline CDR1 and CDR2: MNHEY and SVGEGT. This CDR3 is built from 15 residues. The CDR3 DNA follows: TGTGCCAGCAGTTCGATACCTAGCGGGAGCTACGAGCAGTACTTC. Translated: CASSSIPSGSYEQYF.

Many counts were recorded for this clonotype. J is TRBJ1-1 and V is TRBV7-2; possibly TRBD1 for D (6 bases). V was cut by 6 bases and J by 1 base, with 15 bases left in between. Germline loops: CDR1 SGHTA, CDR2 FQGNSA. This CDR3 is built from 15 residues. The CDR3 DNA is TGTGCCAGCAGTTATGCCGGGACAAAGAACACTGAAGCTTTCTTT. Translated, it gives CASSYAGTKNTEAFF.

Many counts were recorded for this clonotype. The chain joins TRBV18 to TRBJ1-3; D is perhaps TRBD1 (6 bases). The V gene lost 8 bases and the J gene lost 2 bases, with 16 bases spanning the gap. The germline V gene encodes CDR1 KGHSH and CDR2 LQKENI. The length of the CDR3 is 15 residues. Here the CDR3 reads CASRILTGAGNTIYF. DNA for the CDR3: TGTGCCAGCCGTATCTTGACAGGCGCTGGAAACACCATATATTTT.